In this sample, the clone carrying this T cell receptor beta chain turned up a few times. Its antigen is unidentified. Study-level points and caveats: Tumor Tregs overlapped most with tumor, then blood, naive CD4+ cells.

This CDR3 has 13 residues. The germline V gene has CDR1 SNHLY and CDR2 FYNNEI. Trimming removed 4 bases from V and 7 bases from J, with 13 bases in between. After constant-region reverse-primer amplification, full-length variable regions underwent semi-nested PCR with Nested Universal Primer A. TCRdb ran MiXCR on the 5' RACE reads and lists one entry per CDR3 protein. The profile covers roughly 46,000 distinct CDR3 sequences, with about 28% appearing a single time and about 2.2% taken by the ten largest. Sequenced input: naive CD4+ T cells sorted from blood. As to subset: naive CD4+ T cells, CD4+CD45RA+CD25-. The rearrangement uses TRBV2 and TRBJ1-1; D remains unclear. This clonotype was obtained from a female donor with breast cancer. The CDR3 reads CASSGTEGREAFF. The CDR3 nucleotides are TGTGCCAGCAGTGGGACGGAAGGCCGTGAAGCTTTCTTT. Combining the CDR3 with reference TRBV2 and TRBJ1-1 gives the whole variable domain EPEVTQTPSHQVTQMGQEVILRCVPISNHLYFYWYRQILGQKVEFLVSFYNNEISEKSEIFDDQFSVERPDGSNFTLKIRSTKLEDSAMYFCASSGTEGREAFFGQGTRLTVV.